The clone carrying this T cell receptor beta chain was detected once. These data come from a study of blood T cell repertoires in COVID-19. The overall study: Sites in the United States, Italy and Spain provided acute and convalescent COVID-19 samples. PBMCs, B-cell-depleted T cells, or T cells provided the cDNA or gDNA that made up the material.

As processed by the authors: Counts of nucleated cells, estimated from reference gene primer amplification, were obtained. Generated by immunoSEQ multiplex PCR, the TCRdb table keeps only in-frame clones and is missing some. The V and J calls and clone size are taken from that table; D and trimming were inferred from the DNA. The table has around 150,000 clones, approximately 86% seen once. This receptor was identified in a man between 60 and 75 years old with acute or convalescent COVID-19. The sequenced material came from peripheral blood.

The CDR3 is CASSTESGYEQYF. DNA of the CDR3: TGTGCCAGTAGTACCGAAAGCGGGTACGAGCAGTACTTC. The chain has TRBV19 and TRBJ2-7, with TRBD2 as a possible D gene (6 bases). The CDR3 is made up of 13 amino acids. V lost 4 bases and J lost 4, with 11 bases in between. The germline V gene encodes CDR1 LNHDA and CDR2 SQIVND (reference sequence).